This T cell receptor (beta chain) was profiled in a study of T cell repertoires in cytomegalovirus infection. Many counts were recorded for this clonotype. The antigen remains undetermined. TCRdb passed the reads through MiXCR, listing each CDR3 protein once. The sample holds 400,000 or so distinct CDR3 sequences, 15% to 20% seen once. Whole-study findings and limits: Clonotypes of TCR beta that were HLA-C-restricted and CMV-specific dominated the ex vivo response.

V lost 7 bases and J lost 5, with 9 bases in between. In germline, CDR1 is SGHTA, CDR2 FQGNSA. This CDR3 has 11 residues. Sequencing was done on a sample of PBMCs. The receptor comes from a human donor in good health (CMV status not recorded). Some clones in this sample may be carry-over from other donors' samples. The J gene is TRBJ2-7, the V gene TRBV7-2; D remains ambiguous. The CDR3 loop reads CASTQSHEQYF. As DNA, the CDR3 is TGTGCCAGCACTCAATCCCACGAGCAGTACTTC.